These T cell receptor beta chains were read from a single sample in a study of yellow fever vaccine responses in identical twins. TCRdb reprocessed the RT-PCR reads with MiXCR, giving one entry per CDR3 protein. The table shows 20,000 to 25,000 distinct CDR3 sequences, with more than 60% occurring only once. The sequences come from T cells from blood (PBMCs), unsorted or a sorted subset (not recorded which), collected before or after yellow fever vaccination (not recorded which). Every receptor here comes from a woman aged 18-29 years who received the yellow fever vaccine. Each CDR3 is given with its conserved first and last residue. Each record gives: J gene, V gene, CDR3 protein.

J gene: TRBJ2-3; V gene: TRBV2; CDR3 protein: CASRPIESSTDTQYF
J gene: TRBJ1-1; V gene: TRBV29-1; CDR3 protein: CSVEDPDVPVNTEAFF
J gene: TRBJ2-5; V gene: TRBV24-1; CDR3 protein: CATSDSSVETQYF
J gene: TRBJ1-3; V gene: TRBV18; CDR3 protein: CASSPSADGNTIYF
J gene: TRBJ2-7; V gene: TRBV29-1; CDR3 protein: CSVTGQVYYEQYF
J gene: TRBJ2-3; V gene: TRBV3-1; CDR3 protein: CASSRSGTDTQYF
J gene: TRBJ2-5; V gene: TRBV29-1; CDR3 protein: CSVPGLAGTQETQYF
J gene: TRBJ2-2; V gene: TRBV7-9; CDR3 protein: CASSIQGRGGELFF
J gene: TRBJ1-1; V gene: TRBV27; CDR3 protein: CASSPWRTLGGEAFF
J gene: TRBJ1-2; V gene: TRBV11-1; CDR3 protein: CASSRGTGAGYTF
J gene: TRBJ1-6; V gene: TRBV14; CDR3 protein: CASSQGSLRNSPLHF
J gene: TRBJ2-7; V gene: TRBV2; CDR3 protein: CASSDPRTDYEQYF
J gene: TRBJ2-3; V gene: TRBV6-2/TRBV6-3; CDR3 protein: CASRSTSAGTDTQYF
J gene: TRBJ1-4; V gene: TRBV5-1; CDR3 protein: CASSELSLGEKLFF
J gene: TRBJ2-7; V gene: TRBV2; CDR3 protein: CASSEGRSSYEQYF
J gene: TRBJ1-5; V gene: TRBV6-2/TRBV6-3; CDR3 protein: CASSYTGFQPQHF
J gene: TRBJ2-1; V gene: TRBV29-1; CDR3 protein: CSVDGRTGLEQFF
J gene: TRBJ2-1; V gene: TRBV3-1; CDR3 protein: CASSRTSGGRDEQFF
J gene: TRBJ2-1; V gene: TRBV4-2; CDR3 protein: CASSQLPAGGHNEQFF
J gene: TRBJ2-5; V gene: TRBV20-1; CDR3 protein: CSARDDLWTQYF
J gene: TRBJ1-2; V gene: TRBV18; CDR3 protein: CASSPGHSNYGYTF
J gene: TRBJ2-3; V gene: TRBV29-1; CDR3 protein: CSVGGRLATDTQYF
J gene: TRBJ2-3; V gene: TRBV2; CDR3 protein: CASSEAAGSTDTQYF
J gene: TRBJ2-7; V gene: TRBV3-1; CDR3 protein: CASSQVSGTGAYEQYF
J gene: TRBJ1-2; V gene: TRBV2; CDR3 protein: CASSAYGTGGSGYGYTF
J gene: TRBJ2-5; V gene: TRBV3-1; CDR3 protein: CASSPYLAGGGETQYF
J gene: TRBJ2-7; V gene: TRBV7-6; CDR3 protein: CASSNSISNGDEQYF
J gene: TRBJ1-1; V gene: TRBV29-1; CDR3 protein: CSVAQDRVNTEAFF
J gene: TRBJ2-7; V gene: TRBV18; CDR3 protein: CASSSTTPSYEQYF
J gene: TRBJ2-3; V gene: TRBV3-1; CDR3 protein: CASRLTSSTDTQYF
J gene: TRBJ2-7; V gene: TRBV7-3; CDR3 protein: CASSLSGPGLEQYF
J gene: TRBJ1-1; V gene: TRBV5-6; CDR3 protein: CASSPSGMNTEAFF
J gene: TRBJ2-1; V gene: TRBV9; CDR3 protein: CASSSSVNEQFF
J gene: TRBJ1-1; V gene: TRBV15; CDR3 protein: CATSRKAQGDTEAFF
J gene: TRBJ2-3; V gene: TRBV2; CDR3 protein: CASSETSGSPDTQYF
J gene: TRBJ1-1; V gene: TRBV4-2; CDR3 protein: CASSQNTEAFF
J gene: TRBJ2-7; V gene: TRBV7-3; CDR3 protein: CASSFGLDAYEQYF
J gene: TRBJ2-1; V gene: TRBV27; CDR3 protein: CASSLFVQPNEQFF
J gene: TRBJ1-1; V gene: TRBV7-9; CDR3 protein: CASSLGAEGAFF